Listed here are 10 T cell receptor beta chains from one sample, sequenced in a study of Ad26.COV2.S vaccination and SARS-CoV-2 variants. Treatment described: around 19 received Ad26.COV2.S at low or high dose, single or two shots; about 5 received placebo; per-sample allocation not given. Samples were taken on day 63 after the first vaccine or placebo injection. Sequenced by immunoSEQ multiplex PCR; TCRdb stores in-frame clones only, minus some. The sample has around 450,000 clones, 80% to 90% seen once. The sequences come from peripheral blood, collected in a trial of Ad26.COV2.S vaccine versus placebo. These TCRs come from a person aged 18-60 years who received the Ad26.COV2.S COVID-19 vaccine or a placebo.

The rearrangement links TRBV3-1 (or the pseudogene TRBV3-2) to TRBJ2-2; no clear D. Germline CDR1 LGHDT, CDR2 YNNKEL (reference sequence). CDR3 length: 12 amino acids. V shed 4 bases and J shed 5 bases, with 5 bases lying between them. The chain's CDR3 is CASSRETGELFF. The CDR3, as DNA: TGTGCCAGCAGCCGAGAAACCGGGGAGCTGTTTTTT.

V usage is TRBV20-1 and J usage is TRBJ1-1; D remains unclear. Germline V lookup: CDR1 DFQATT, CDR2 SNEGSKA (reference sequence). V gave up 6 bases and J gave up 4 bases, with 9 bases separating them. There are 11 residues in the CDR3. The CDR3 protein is CSAKRSTEAFF. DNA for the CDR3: TGCAGTGCCAAGAGATCCACTGAAGCTTTCTTT.

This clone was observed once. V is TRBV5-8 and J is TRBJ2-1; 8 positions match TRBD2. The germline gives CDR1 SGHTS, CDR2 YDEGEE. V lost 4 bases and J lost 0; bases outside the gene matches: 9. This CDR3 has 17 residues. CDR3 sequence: CASSPLTSVNSYNEQFF. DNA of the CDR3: TGTGCCAGCAGCCCCCTGACTAGCGTAAACTCCTACAATGAGCAGTTCTTC.

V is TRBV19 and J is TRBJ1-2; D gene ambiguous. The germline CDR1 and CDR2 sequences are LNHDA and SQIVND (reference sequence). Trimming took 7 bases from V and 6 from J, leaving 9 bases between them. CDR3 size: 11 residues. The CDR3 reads CASTLGNGYTF. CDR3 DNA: TGTGCCAGTACTTTGGGGAATGGCTACACCTTC.

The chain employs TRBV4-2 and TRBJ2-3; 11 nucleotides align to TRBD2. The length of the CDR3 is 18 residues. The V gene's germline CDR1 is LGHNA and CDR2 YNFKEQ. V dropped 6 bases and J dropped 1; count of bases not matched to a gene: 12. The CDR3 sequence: CASSPKELSGGGTDTQYF. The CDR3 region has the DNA TGTGCCAGCAGTCCAAAGGAGCTTAGCGGGGGGGGCACAGATACGCAGTATTTT.

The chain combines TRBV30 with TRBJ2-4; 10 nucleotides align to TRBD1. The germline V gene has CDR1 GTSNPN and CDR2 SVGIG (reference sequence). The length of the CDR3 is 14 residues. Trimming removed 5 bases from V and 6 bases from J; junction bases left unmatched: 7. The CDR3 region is CAWEEGTGVNIQYF. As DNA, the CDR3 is TGTGCCTGGGAGGAGGGGACAGGGGTAAACATTCAGTACTTC.

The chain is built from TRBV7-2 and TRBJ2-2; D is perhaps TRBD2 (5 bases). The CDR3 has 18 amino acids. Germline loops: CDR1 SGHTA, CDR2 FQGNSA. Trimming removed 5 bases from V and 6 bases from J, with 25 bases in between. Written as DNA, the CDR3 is TGTGCCAGCAGCCTCAGAGGGCTACCGACGGGTAGTTCCGGGGAGCTGTTTTTT. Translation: CASSLRGLPTGSSGELFF.

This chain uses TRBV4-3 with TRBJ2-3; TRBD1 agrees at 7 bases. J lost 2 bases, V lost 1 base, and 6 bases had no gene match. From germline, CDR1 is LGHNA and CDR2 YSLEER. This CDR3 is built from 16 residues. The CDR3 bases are TGCGCCAGCAGCCAAGTAGAAGGGGGCCCCACAGATACGCAGTATTTT. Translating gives CASSQVEGGPTDTQYF.

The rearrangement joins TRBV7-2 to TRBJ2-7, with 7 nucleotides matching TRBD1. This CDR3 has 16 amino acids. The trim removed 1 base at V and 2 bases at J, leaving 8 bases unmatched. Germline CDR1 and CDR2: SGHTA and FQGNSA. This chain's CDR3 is CASSLGQGVNTYEQYV. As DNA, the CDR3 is TGTGCCAGCAGCTTAGGCCAGGGGGTCAACACCTACGAGCAGTACGTC.

The CDR3 bases are TGTGCCAGTAGTGGGAGGTGGGGGGCTGCAGATACGCAGTATTTT. Amino acids: CASSGRWGAADTQYF. The genes are TRBV19 and TRBJ2-3; D possibly matches TRBD1 or TRBD2 (6 bases each). Per germline, CDR1 LNHDA and CDR2 SQIVND (reference sequence). V shed 5 bases and J shed 4 bases, with 16 bases lying between them. This CDR3 has 15 residues.